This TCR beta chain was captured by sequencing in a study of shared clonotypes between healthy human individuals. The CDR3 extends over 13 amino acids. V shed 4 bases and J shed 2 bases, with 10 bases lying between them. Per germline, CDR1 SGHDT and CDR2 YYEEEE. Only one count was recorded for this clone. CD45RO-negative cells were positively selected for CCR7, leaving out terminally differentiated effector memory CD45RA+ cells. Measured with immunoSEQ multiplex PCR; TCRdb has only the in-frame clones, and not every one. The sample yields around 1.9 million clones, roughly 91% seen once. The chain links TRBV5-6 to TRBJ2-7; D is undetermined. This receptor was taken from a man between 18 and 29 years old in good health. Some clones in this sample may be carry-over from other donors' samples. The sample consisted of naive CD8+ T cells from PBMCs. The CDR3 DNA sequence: TGTGCCAGCAGCGCGGACGGAACCTACGAGCAGTACTTC. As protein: CASSADGTYEQYF.